This section outlines one T cell receptor (beta chain) sequence together with its context. Antigen unknown. In germline, CDR1 is MNHEY, CDR2 SMNVEV (reference sequence). The CDR3 covers 16 residues. J gave up 0 bases and V 5 bases, and 9 bases lay outside the gene matches. Library preparation (for TCRbeta) was performed with unique molecular identifiers. TCRdb used MiXCR to reprocess the PCR reads, holding one entry per CDR3 protein. The sample comprises 700,000 to 950,000 distinct CDR3 sequences, 16% of which are singletons, and about 4.6% rests with the top ten. The data derive from a study of T-cell reconstitution after alpha-beta-depleted transplantation in children. Findings and limits, study-wide: Alpha-beta T cells present about two months after transplant were reported to originate from several hundred expanded graft clones. The high TCRbeta diversity at day 60 in some patients came from surviving recipient T cells and thymic progenitors. Newly produced T cells mostly provided counts and TCRbeta diversity after one year, as hyperexpanded clones declined.

Sequenced here: PBMCs, mostly from graft donor cells, sampled 360 days after TCRalphabeta/CD19-depleted stem cell transplant. This receptor was obtained from a male patient younger than 18 who had a stem cell transplant for acute lymphoblastic leukemia, so the T cells may come from the graft donor. The chain links TRBV27 to TRBJ1-2, with 7 nucleotides matching TRBD1. The CDR3: CASSPSRDSPNYGYTF. The CDR3 coding sequence is TGTGCCAGCAGTCCGTCCAGGGACAGTCCTAACTATGGCTACACCTTC.